What follows are 17 T cell receptor beta chains derived from one specimen sequenced in a study of T cell responses to AZD1222 COVID-19 vaccine. The table came from immunoSEQ multiplex PCR; TCRdb's copy has only in-frame clones and leaves some out. The sample includes 150,000 or so clones, 70% to 90% of them seen just once. Source: peripheral blood, taken on day 0 of MenACWY control vaccination. The receptors derive from an adult in good health.

The gene calls are TRBV19 and TRBJ1-2, with 7 bases lining up with TRBD1. The CDR3 totals 17 residues. The J segment lost 8 bases and the V segment lost 1 base, leaving 16 bases of the junction unmatched. CDR1 and CDR2 (germline): LNHDA, SQIVND (reference sequence). The CDR3 reads CASSIATGWVRSGGYTF. CDR3 nucleotides: TGTGCCAGTAGTATAGCGACAGGGTGGGTTCGTTCAGGCGGCTACACCTTC.

This chain connects TRBV19 to TRBJ2-7; the match to TRBD2 covers 7 bases. The CDR3 length is 16 residues. Losses at the gene ends were 3 bases for V and 0 bases for J; bases not matched to a gene: 8. Germline CDR1 reads LNHDA; CDR2 reads SQIVND (reference sequence). The CDR3 loop is CASSMRGGSGSYEQYF. CDR3 DNA: TGTGCCAGTAGTATGAGGGGAGGGTCGGGCTCCTACGAGCAGTACTTC.

The chain employs TRBV6-5 and TRBJ1-3, with a tentative D call TRBD1 (6 bases). The V end was cut by 2 bases, the J end by 2 bases, with 13 bases between. The CDR3 runs 16 residues. The germline V gene has CDR1 MNHEY and CDR2 SVGAGI. The CDR3 region is CASSYLQGMTGNTIYF. The CDR3, as DNA: TGTGCCAGCAGTTACCTCCAGGGGATGACTGGAAACACCATATATTTT.

V is TRBV27 and J is TRBJ2-7; 7 bases are a match to TRBD1. The length of the CDR3 is 15 residues. Germline V gene lookup returns CDR1 MNHEY and CDR2 SMNVEV (reference sequence). Trimming at V came to 1 base and at J to 7 bases, leaving 10 bases not matched to a gene. The CDR3 bases are TGTGCCAGCAGTTTATATCGGGACAGCCAGCGGGAGCAGTACTTC. Amino acid sequence: CASSLYRDSQREQYF.

This clone was counted a few times. The V and J genes are TRBV5-1 and TRBJ1-1, with D perhaps matching TRBD1 (5 bases). CDR3 size: 15 residues. With 0 bases removed from V and 1 base from J, the gap between germline ends came to 10 bases. Per the germline V gene, CDR1 is SGHRS and CDR2 is YFSETQ. The CDR3 DNA is TGCGCCAGCAGCTTGGTTCCGGGGACGAACACTGAAGCTTTCTTT. It codes for CASSLVPGTNTEAFF.

The chain has TRBV9 and TRBJ2-1; 9 positions match TRBD1. Per germline, CDR1 SGDLS and CDR2 YYNGEE. With V trimmed by 3 bases and J by 7 bases, 11 bases remained unmatched. The CDR3 runs to 16 residues. CDR3 coding DNA: TGTGCCAGCAGCGCCAACCAGGACAGGGGTGGAAATGAGCAGTTCTTC. It is translated as CASSANQDRGGNEQFF.

The chain has TRBV5-1 and TRBJ2-1; 7 nucleotides agree with TRBD1. Germline CDR1 and CDR2: SGHRS and YFSETQ. Trimming removed 0 bases from V and 6 bases from J; junction bases left unmatched: 3. The CDR3 extends over 14 amino acids. DNA of the CDR3: TGCGCCAGCAGCTTGGGGGGACAGCTCAATGAGCAGTTCTTC. Amino acids: CASSLGGQLNEQFF.

The genes are TRBV19 and TRBJ2-1, with TRBD2 matching over 7 bases. The CDR3 has 15 amino acids. Germline V gene lookup returns CDR1 LNHDA and CDR2 SQIVND (reference sequence). V dropped 3 bases and J dropped 1; count of bases not matched to a gene: 3. The CDR3 sequence is CASSMDGGSYNEQFF. CDR3 DNA: TGTGCCAGTAGTATGGACGGGGGGTCCTACAATGAGCAGTTCTTC.

This clone was detected a few times. V gene TRBV29-1 combines with J gene TRBJ2-7; D gene unclear. Germline V CDR1 and CDR2: SQVTM, ANQGSEA. The CDR3 is 11 residues long. The V and J ends lost 5 bases and 4 bases respectively, with 9 bases between them. CDR3 protein: CSVIENYEQYF. Written as DNA, the CDR3 is TGCAGCGTTATAGAGAATTACGAGCAGTACTTC.

V usage is TRBV7-9 and J usage is TRBJ2-3; TRBD1 matches at 7 bases. V was clipped by 5 bases and J by 0 bases; unmatched bases: 5. The CDR3 sequence is 15 residues long. The germline CDR1 and CDR2 sequences are SEHNR and FQNEAQ (reference sequence). The CDR3 DNA sequence: TGTGCCAGCAGCCCGACAGGGTCTAGCACAGATACGCAGTATTTT. It yields the protein CASSPTGSSTDTQYF.

This sequence joins TRBV5-1 and TRBJ2-1; no clear D. The CDR3 sequence is 11 residues long. The V end was cut by 4 bases, the J end by 5 bases, with 4 bases between. CDR1 and CDR2 from the germline V gene are SGHRS and YFSETQ. DNA of the CDR3: TGCGCCAGCAGCCTTAACAATGAGCAGTTCTTC. Translation: CASSLNNEQFF.

V is TRBV5-4 and J is TRBJ2-3, with TRBD1 matching 10 bases. Germline trimming cut 3 bases from V and 3 bases from J; bases unmatched to any gene: 4. The CDR3 has 15 residues. Looked up from germline, CDR1 is SGHNT and CDR2 is YYREEE (reference sequence). The CDR3 is CASSWKGQGTDTQYF. CDR3 nucleotides: TGTGCCAGCAGCTGGAAGGGACAGGGGACAGATACGCAGTATTTT.

The chain is built from TRBV19 and TRBJ2-6; D might be TRBD2 (6 bases). V lost 6 bases and J lost 2, with 17 bases in between. The CDR3 has 17 residues. The V gene's germline CDR1 is LNHDA and CDR2 SQIVND (reference sequence). CDR3 protein: CASRRGLTRPGANVLTF. The CDR3 DNA follows: TGTGCCAGTAGACGGGGACTGACTAGGCCTGGGGCCAACGTCCTGACTTTC.

A single count supports this clone. V gene TRBV18 combines with J gene TRBJ1-2; TRBD1 aligns across 12 bases. The V and J ends lost 3 bases and 3 bases, in that order; junction bases with no gene match: 2. Germline CDR1 KGHSH, CDR2 LQKENI. The CDR3 sequence is 15 residues long. CDR3 residues: CASSPGTGGDYGYTF. The DNA of the CDR3 is TGTGCCAGCTCACCCGGGACAGGGGGCGACTATGGCTACACCTTC.

The J gene is TRBJ1-1, the V gene TRBV30; D gene ambiguous. The length of the CDR3 is 12 residues. CDR1 GTSNPN and CDR2 SVGIG come from the germline V gene (reference sequence). V was trimmed by 2 bases and J by 11 bases, leaving 15 bases between them. CDR3 residues: CAWSPGSQVAFF. CDR3 DNA: TGTGCCTGGAGTCCCGGCTCCCAGGTTGCTTTCTTT.

The chain combines TRBV5-1 with TRBJ2-3; D possibly corresponds to TRBD1 (6 bases). This CDR3 contains 14 residues. V lost 2 bases and J 6 bases, leaving 13 bases between the germline ends. From germline, CDR1 is SGHRS and CDR2 YFSETQ. CDR3 sequence: CASSFLGDTDTQYF. The CDR3 bases are TGCGCCAGCAGCTTCTTGGGGGACACGGATACGCAGTATTTT.

This clone showed up just once. The CDR3 DNA sequence: TGTGCCAGCAGCGTAGCCGGGGGTTTCACCGGGGAGCTGTTTTTT. It is translated as CASSVAGGFTGELFF. The chain is built from TRBV9 and TRBJ2-2, with a weak D call TRBD2 (6 bases). Germline CDR1 is SGDLS and CDR2 is YYNGEE. The CDR3 totals 15 residues. V was shortened by 0 bases and J by 4 bases, with 10 bases between the two germline ends.